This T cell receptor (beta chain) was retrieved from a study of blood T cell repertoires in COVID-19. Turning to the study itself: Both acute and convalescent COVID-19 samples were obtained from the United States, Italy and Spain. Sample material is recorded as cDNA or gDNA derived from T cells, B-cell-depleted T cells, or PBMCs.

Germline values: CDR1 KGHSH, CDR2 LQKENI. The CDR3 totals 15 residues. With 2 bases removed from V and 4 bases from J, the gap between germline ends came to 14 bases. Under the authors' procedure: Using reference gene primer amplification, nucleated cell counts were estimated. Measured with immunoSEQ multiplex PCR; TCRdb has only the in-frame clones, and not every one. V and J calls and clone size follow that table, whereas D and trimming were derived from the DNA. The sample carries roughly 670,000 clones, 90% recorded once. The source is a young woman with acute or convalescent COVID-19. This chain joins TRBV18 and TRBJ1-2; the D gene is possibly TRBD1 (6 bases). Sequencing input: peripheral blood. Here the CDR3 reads CASSPGQITVYGYTF. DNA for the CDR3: TGTGCCAGCTCACCAGGACAGATAACTGTCTATGGCTACACCTTC. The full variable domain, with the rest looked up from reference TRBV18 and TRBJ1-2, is NAGVMQNPRHLVRRRGQEARLRCSPMKGHSHVYWYRQLPEEGLKFMVYLQKENIIDESGMPKERFSAEFPKEGPSILRIQQVVRGDSAAYFCASSPGQITVYGYTFGSGTRLTVV.